A selection of T cell receptor beta chains follows, all from one sample in a study of response to subunit inactivated influenza vaccine. MiXCR, applied by TCRdb to the RT-PCR reads, yields one record per CDR3 protein. The table lists hundreds of thousands of distinct CDR3 sequences, approximately 11% of them singletons. These data were also filed under a second study, of T cells expressing NK-cell markers.

The sequences come from PBMCs from blood, collected on the day of vaccination. All receptors derive from a man in his forties or fifties who received an inactivated influenza vaccine. Each CDR3 is given with its conserved first and last residue. D genes are given only for firm matches. Some rows mark clone size as missing; the rest say once, few, many or name a class of expanded clone.

CDR3 protein: CASSLQGTNTGELFF
CDR3 DNA: TGTGCCAGCAGTTTGCAGGGAACGAACACCGGGGAGCTGTTTTTT
D gene: -
J gene: TRBJ2-2
clone size: few
V gene: TRBV28

CDR3 protein: CSGHLQGANEQFF
CDR3 DNA: TGCAGTGGTCACCTCCAGGGGGCCAATGAGCAGTTCTTC
D gene: TRBD1
J gene: TRBJ2-1
clone size: -
V gene: TRBV20-1

CDR3 protein: CSAHPGQLQETQYF
CDR3 DNA: TGCAGTGCCCACCCGGGACAGTTGCAAGAGACCCAGTACTTC
D gene: TRBD1
J gene: TRBJ2-5
clone size: few
V gene: TRBV20-1

CDR3 protein: CAPQGMGDSPLHF
CDR3 DNA: TGTGCCCCCCAGGGTATGGGGGATTCACCCCTCCACTTT
D gene: -
J gene: TRBJ1-6
clone size: -
V gene: TRBV27

CDR3 protein: CASSFLAGANNEQFF
CDR3 DNA: TGTGCCAGCAGTTTTCTAGCGGGGGCCAACAATGAGCAGTTCTTC
D gene: TRBD2
J gene: TRBJ2-1
clone size: -
V gene: TRBV12-3/TRBV12-4

CDR3 protein: CASSQPDRQGTEAFF
CDR3 DNA: TGCGCCAGCAGCCAACCAGACAGACAGGGGACTGAAGCTTTCTTT
D gene: TRBD1
J gene: TRBJ1-1
clone size: -
V gene: TRBV5-1

CDR3 protein: CASRRGSSGSFLIGNEQFF
CDR3 DNA: TGCGCCAGCAGGCGGGGTTCTAGCGGGAGTTTTCTTATCGGGAATGAGCAGTTCTTC
D gene: TRBD2
J gene: TRBJ2-1
clone size: few
V gene: TRBV5-1

CDR3 protein: CASSQGGPGQGNEQFF
CDR3 DNA: TGCGCCAGCAGCCAAGGGGGACCGGGACAGGGCAATGAGCAGTTCTTC
D gene: TRBD1
J gene: TRBJ2-1
clone size: -
V gene: TRBV4-3

CDR3 protein: CATRPNRGANVLTF
CDR3 DNA: TGTGCCACCAGGCCTAATCGAGGGGCCAACGTCCTGACTTTC
D gene: -
J gene: TRBJ2-6
clone size: -
V gene: TRBV3-1

CDR3 protein: CASSPGSTRQPQHF
CDR3 DNA: TGTGCCAGCAGTCCCGGGTCAACACGACAGCCCCAGCATTTT
D gene: -
J gene: TRBJ1-5
clone size: few
V gene: TRBV12-3/TRBV12-4

CDR3 protein: CSARLRDSEQYF
CDR3 DNA: TGCAGTGCTAGGCTTCGGGACTCCGAGCAGTACTTC
D gene: -
J gene: TRBJ2-7
clone size: few
V gene: TRBV20-1

CDR3 protein: CASSLVKGYEQYF
CDR3 DNA: TGTGCCAGCAGCTTAGTAAAGGGATACGAGCAGTACTTC
D gene: -
J gene: TRBJ2-7
clone size: many
V gene: TRBV11-2

CDR3 protein: CASSLLLELGGVVF
CDR3 DNA: TGTGCCAGCAGTTTATTGTTGGAGTTGGGAGGGGTCGTTTTT
D gene: -
J gene: TRBJ1-4
clone size: -
V gene: TRBV28

CDR3 protein: CASSPQSGQLVDHEQFF
CDR3 DNA: TGCGCCAGCAGCCCTCAATCCGGACAGCTCGTAGACCATGAGCAGTTCTTC
D gene: -
J gene: TRBJ2-1
clone size: few
V gene: TRBV5-1

CDR3 protein: CASSSGSPVSQETQYF
CDR3 DNA: TGTGCCAGCAGTTCCGGGTCTCCGGTCAGCCAAGAGACCCAGTACTTC
D gene: -
J gene: TRBJ2-5
clone size: -
V gene: TRBV6-5

CDR3 protein: CASSFGGVNYNSPLHF
CDR3 DNA: TGTGCCAGCAGCTTTGGGGGGGTAAACTATAATTCACCCCTCCACTTT
D gene: -
J gene: TRBJ1-6
clone size: -
V gene: TRBV11-2

CDR3 protein: CASSLGPTGEVSYNEQFF
CDR3 DNA: TGCGCCAGCAGCTTGGGCCCCACAGGTGAGGTTTCCTACAATGAGCAGTTCTTC
D gene: -
J gene: TRBJ2-1
clone size: -
V gene: TRBV5-1

CDR3 protein: CSVEQGPYEQYF
CDR3 DNA: TGCAGCGTTGAACAGGGCCCCTACGAGCAGTACTTC
D gene: -
J gene: TRBJ2-7
clone size: few
V gene: TRBV29-1

CDR3 protein: CASSARGSSYEQYF
CDR3 DNA: TGTGCCAGCAGTGCCAGGGGCAGTTCCTACGAGCAGTACTTC
D gene: -
J gene: TRBJ2-7
clone size: -
V gene: TRBV27

CDR3 protein: CSVGEGAWTEAFF
CDR3 DNA: TGCAGCGTTGGGGAGGGGGCGTGGACTGAAGCTTTCTTT
D gene: TRBD1
J gene: TRBJ1-1
clone size: few
V gene: TRBV29-1

CDR3 protein: CASRWAGLSELFF
CDR3 DNA: TGTGCCAGCCGCTGGGCGGGGCTAAGTGAGCTGTTTTTT
D gene: -
J gene: TRBJ2-2
clone size: few
V gene: TRBV12-3/TRBV12-4

CDR3 protein: CASSPRNGGYEQYF
CDR3 DNA: TGTGCCAGCTCACCCCGTAACGGGGGCTACGAGCAGTACTTC
D gene: -
J gene: TRBJ2-7
clone size: many
V gene: TRBV18

CDR3 protein: CSARDSLTGTEWAQYF
CDR3 DNA: TGCAGTGCTAGAGATTCCTTGACGGGGACTGAATGGGCCCAGTACTTC
D gene: -
J gene: TRBJ2-5
clone size: few
V gene: TRBV20-1

CDR3 protein: CSACRTGTSGRDNEQFF
CDR3 DNA: TGCAGTGCCTGCCGGACCGGGACTAGCGGGAGGGACAATGAGCAGTTCTTC
D gene: TRBD2
J gene: TRBJ2-1
clone size: -
V gene: TRBV20-1

CDR3 protein: CASSRGSYEQYF
CDR3 DNA: TGTGCCAGCTCAAGGGGGTCCTACGAGCAGTACTTC
D gene: -
J gene: TRBJ2-7
clone size: many
V gene: TRBV28

CDR3 protein: CARIYKPFSYEQYF
CDR3 DNA: TGTGCCAGAATATACAAACCCTTCTCCTACGAGCAGTACTTC
D gene: -
J gene: TRBJ2-7
clone size: -
V gene: TRBV9

CDR3 protein: CASSLLLRSEETQYF
CDR3 DNA: TGTGCCAGCAGCTTATTATTACGGTCCGAGGAGACCCAGTACTTC
D gene: -
J gene: TRBJ2-5
clone size: -
V gene: TRBV7-2

CDR3 protein: CSARGPSRDIQYF
CDR3 DNA: TGCAGTGCTAGAGGGCCTAGCAGGGACATTCAGTACTTC
D gene: -
J gene: TRBJ2-4
clone size: few
V gene: TRBV20-1

CDR3 protein: CASSLGTGGTYEQYF
CDR3 DNA: TGTGCCAGCAGCTTGGGGACAGGGGGTACCTACGAGCAGTACTTC
D gene: TRBD1
J gene: TRBJ2-7
clone size: few
V gene: TRBV5-6

CDR3 protein: CASSRGRSGNQPQHF
CDR3 DNA: TGTGCCAGCAGCCGGGGCAGGTCGGGCAATCAGCCCCAGCATTTT
D gene: -
J gene: TRBJ1-5
clone size: many
V gene: TRBV6-1

CDR3 protein: CASSGHRERKLFF
CDR3 DNA: TGTGCCAGCAGTGGGCACAGGGAGCGAAAGCTGTTTTTT
D gene: -
J gene: TRBJ2-2
clone size: -
V gene: TRBV6-1

CDR3 protein: CSAFPDRNTQYF
CDR3 DNA: TGCAGTGCGTTCCCGGACAGAAACACGCAGTATTTT
D gene: -
J gene: TRBJ2-3
clone size: -
V gene: TRBV20-1

CDR3 protein: CAAGRLSGANVLTF
CDR3 DNA: TGTGCCGCGGGACGGTTATCTGGGGCCAACGTCCTGACTTTC
D gene: -
J gene: TRBJ2-6
clone size: few
V gene: TRBV6-2/TRBV6-3

CDR3 protein: CASSLTGATETQYF
CDR3 DNA: TGCGCCAGCAGTCTGACAGGGGCGACGGAGACCCAGTACTTC
D gene: TRBD1
J gene: TRBJ2-5
clone size: -
V gene: TRBV5-1

CDR3 protein: CASSYSELDKETQYF
CDR3 DNA: TGTGCCAGCAGTTACTCGGAACTCGATAAAGAGACCCAGTACTTC
D gene: -
J gene: TRBJ2-5
clone size: -
V gene: TRBV6-5

CDR3 protein: CAISRLAGSTDTQYF
CDR3 DNA: TGTGCCATCAGTCGACTAGCGGGATCCACAGATACGCAGTATTTT
D gene: TRBD2
J gene: TRBJ2-3
clone size: few
V gene: TRBV10-3

CDR3 protein: CASRSWPGLAGGLSSYNEQFF
CDR3 DNA: TGCGCCAGCAGATCCTGGCCGGGACTAGCGGGGGGGCTGAGCTCCTACAATGAGCAGTTCTTC
D gene: TRBD2
J gene: TRBJ2-1
clone size: few
V gene: TRBV5-1

CDR3 protein: CSLRLAGPYNEQFF
CDR3 DNA: TGCAGCCTCCGACTAGCGGGACCCTACAATGAGCAGTTCTTC
D gene: TRBD2
J gene: TRBJ2-1
clone size: many
V gene: TRBV20-1

CDR3 protein: CASRFSGSGGDTQYF
CDR3 DNA: TGTGCCAGCAGGTTTAGCGGGAGCGGGGGAGATACGCAGTATTTT
D gene: TRBD2
J gene: TRBJ2-3
clone size: few
V gene: TRBV7-2

CDR3 protein: CASSRTGATGELFF
CDR3 DNA: TGTGCCAGCAGCCGGACAGGGGCCACCGGGGAGCTGTTTTTT
D gene: TRBD1
J gene: TRBJ2-2
clone size: many
V gene: TRBV2

CDR3 protein: CASSPSSSYNEQFF
CDR3 DNA: TGTGCCAGCAGCCCCAGTTCCTCCTACAATGAGCAGTTCTTC
D gene: -
J gene: TRBJ2-1
clone size: few
V gene: TRBV13

CDR3 protein: CASRKGGSSTNYGYTF
CDR3 DNA: TGTGCCAGCAGAAAGGGGGGATCCTCAACTAACTATGGCTACACCTTC
D gene: -
J gene: TRBJ1-2
clone size: few
V gene: TRBV27

CDR3 protein: CASSYGNRETQYF
CDR3 DNA: TGCGCCAGCAGCTATGGGAATAGGGAGACCCAGTACTTC
D gene: -
J gene: TRBJ2-5
clone size: many
V gene: TRBV5-1

CDR3 protein: CASSFWADNQPQHF
CDR3 DNA: TGTGCCAGCAGTTTTTGGGCAGACAATCAGCCCCAGCATTTT
D gene: -
J gene: TRBJ1-5
clone size: -
V gene: TRBV12-3/TRBV12-4

CDR3 protein: CASSSTGMNSPLHF
CDR3 DNA: TGTGCCAGCAGCTCTACGGGCATGAATTCACCCCTCCACTTT
D gene: -
J gene: TRBJ1-6
clone size: -
V gene: TRBV7-6

CDR3 protein: CSARVDRGLAKDPDTQYF
CDR3 DNA: TGCAGTGCTAGAGTCGATAGGGGACTAGCGAAGGACCCAGATACGCAGTATTTT
D gene: TRBD2
J gene: TRBJ2-3
clone size: -
V gene: TRBV20-1